The entry below describes one TCR beta chain. The target antigen is unknown. The data derive from a study of CXCR3-negative and CXCR3-positive naive CD8 T cells. Findings and limits, study-wide: The study found comparably high diversity in both naive subsets and much lower diversity in memory CD8+ cells.

Libraries were UMI-labeled 5' RACE TRB cDNA. TCRdb re-called the 5' RACE reads, yielding one record per CDR3 amino acid sequence without DNA. The table counts 45,000 to 70,000 distinct CDR3 sequences; about 25% lies in the top ten. Sorts that each held a few hundred thousand cells were run in triplicate for every CD8+ T cell subset. Germline loops: CDR1 SGHTA, CDR2 FQGNSA. The CDR3 extends over 16 amino acids. The material sequenced was memory CD8+ T cells from blood. The gene calls are TRBV7-2 and TRBJ2-3; TCRdb returns TRBD1, unconfirmable since there is no DNA. The receptor was derived from a human donor in good health. Some clones in this sample may be carry-over from other donors' samples. CDR3 loop: CASSLVSGAYTDTQYF.